Detailed here is one T cell receptor beta chain. Its target is unknown. CDR1 is KGHSH, CDR2 LQKENI, per germline. The CDR3 is 15 amino acids. The V and J ends lost 0 bases and 2 bases respectively, with 10 bases between them. Clones were sequenced by immunoSEQ multiplex PCR, and TCRdb holds only the in-frame ones, with some missing. This table holds fewer than 75,000 clones, about 81% found once. The record originates from a study of vaccination effects on CD4 cells after COVID-19. Study as a whole: ViraFEST used viral peptide pools to expand antigen-specific CD4+ T cells before sequencing. Study-level points and caveats: Clones from infection and from vaccination both contracted markedly late after vaccination.

When around 10 days of culture had elapsed, CD4+ T cells were isolated. Each person got two doses of an mRNA SARS-CoV-2 vaccine, BNT162b2 or mRNA-1273. Vaccine recipients, nucleocapsid antibody negative, had no prior SARS-CoV-2 infection. Material: CD4+ T cells from PBMCs cultured without peptide, obtained after COVID-19 vaccination. This TCR came from a human donor who received a COVID-19 vaccine. This rearrangement joins TRBV18 to TRBJ2-5, with TRBD2 as a possible D gene (7 bases). This CDR3 is CASSPPGRGQETQYF. CDR3 bases: TGTGCCAGCTCACCACCTGGGAGGGGGCAAGAGACCCAGTACTTC.